These T cell receptor beta chains were read from a single sample in a study of T-cell reconstitution after alpha-beta-depleted transplantation in children. TCRdb reprocessed the PCR reads with MiXCR, giving one entry per CDR3 protein. The sample lists fewer than 700,000 distinct CDR3 sequences, approximately 22% occurring once. The input for sequencing was PBMCs, mostly from graft donor cells, taken 360 days after TCRalphabeta/CD19-depleted stem cell transplant. These receptors all come from a boy younger than two who had a stem cell transplant for acute myeloid leukemia, so the T cells may come from the graft donor. Each CDR3 is given without its conserved first and last residue. The order of the fields is D gene, V gene, J gene, CDR3 protein. The D gene is left open where the match is weak.

.	TRBV20-1	TRBJ2-1	SARDIGPPDNEQF
.	TRBV3-1	TRBJ1-1	ASSPVGMNTEAF
.	TRBV6-5	TRBJ2-1	ASSYRGGRNEQF
.	TRBV5-1	TRBJ1-5	ASSLSGFGQPQH
TRBD1	TRBV11-2	TRBJ1-5	ASSSRHRGEYSNQPQH
.	TRBV24-1	TRBJ2-3	ATSDHGPPDTQY
.	TRBV10-3	TRBJ2-1	AISESGLGGEQF
.	TRBV12-3/TRBV12-4	TRBJ2-3	ASSRITTGHTDTQY
TRBD1	TRBV20-1	TRBJ1-2	SARGQPDYGYT
TRBD2	TRBV12-3/TRBV12-4	TRBJ2-1	ASSLWGGDNEQF
.	TRBV15	TRBJ2-3	ATSRDLTDTQY
.	TRBV7-2	TRBJ2-7	ASSLTAYEQY
.	TRBV18	TRBJ2-7	ASSLSGGTHEQY
.	TRBV20-1	TRBJ1-2	SARDIKVVDGYT
.	TRBV6-5	TRBJ2-3	ASSYGNRPFKTDTQY
.	TRBV12-3/TRBV12-4	TRBJ1-5	ASSSWENNQPQH
.	TRBV29-1	TRBJ1-2	SVEIDGYT
TRBD1	TRBV4-2	TRBJ2-1	ASSPSGGASRDEQF
.	TRBV18	TRBJ2-5	ASSPTQKETQY
TRBD1	TRBV4-3	TRBJ1-2	ASSQAFWDRPYGYT
TRBD2	TRBV29-1	TRBJ2-4	SVVGPSGGPKNIQY
TRBD1	TRBV5-1	TRBJ1-6	ASSLARQGGNSPLH
.	TRBV5-1	TRBJ1-2	ASSAWTDPKSHGYT
.	TRBV4-3	TRBJ1-2	ASSQLQQGNYGYT
TRBD1	TRBV20-1	TRBJ1-2	SARGGAGGRRYGYT
.	TRBV6-2/TRBV6-3	TRBJ2-1	ATQGYASINEQF
.	TRBV7-8	TRBJ2-3	ASSPEERDPSTDTQY
.	TRBV9	TRBJ2-1	ASSVVSGEQF
.	TRBV7-9	TRBJ1-1	ASSLSEEQTNTEAF